The source of this T cell receptor beta chain is a study of a mutant IDH1 vaccine in newly diagnosed glioma. At the level of the study: Treated patients showed a male proportion of 62.5%, a female proportion of about 40%, and a mean age of around 40 years.

Time point given: week 47, end of study. A single vaccine dose contained 300 ug of mutant IDH1 20-mer peptide, and topical imiquimod was used with it. About this clone: Its target is unknown.

The repertoire was sequenced with immunoSEQ multiplex PCR; TCRdb's copy has only in-frame clones and lacks some. The data contain about 50,000 clones, around 85% of them seen just once; the ten biggest clones take up roughly 4.5%. This sample comprised PBMCs, obtained from a glioma patient whose treatment included an IDH1 peptide vaccine. The origin of this receptor is a woman aged 25 to 39 with glioma. Some clones in this sample may be carry-over from other donors' samples.

The CDR3: CASHEGGTGNEQFF. The CDR3 nucleotides are TGTGCCAGCCACGAGGGCGGGACCGGGAATGAGCAGTTCTTC. The V call is TRBV25-1, the J call TRBJ2-1, with D maybe TRBD2 (6 bases). V lost 8 bases, J lost 7 bases, and 18 bases lay in between. The CDR3 extends over 14 amino acids. Germline CDR1 MGHDK, CDR2 SYGVNS.